One and the same sample provided the 32 T cell receptor beta chains below, sequenced in a study. From the RT-PCR reads, TCRdb called clonotypes with MiXCR, one entry per CDR3 protein. The sample holds about 680,000 distinct CDR3 sequences, 11% to 15% seen once. Source material: memory CD4+ T cells from blood. Source of these receptors: a female donor in good health, serving as a healthy control.

This clonotype was recorded many times. The genes are TRBV4-3 and TRBJ1-4, with D possibly being TRBD1 (6 bases). The CDR3 extends over 15 amino acids. Germline V CDR1 and CDR2: LGHNA, YSLEER. Trimming left V 1 base short and J 5 bases short, with 11 bases between. The CDR3 DNA follows: TGCGCCAGCAGCCAAGGTGGACAGCTGAATGAAAAACTGTTTTTT. Translated, it gives CASSQGGQLNEKLFF.

The chain combines TRBV7-3 with TRBJ2-1, with D perhaps assigned TRBD1 or TRBD2 (5 bases each). There are 15 residues in the CDR3. V was pared by 6 bases and J by 2 bases, with 14 bases between. Germline V lookup: CDR1 SGHTA, CDR2 FQGTGA. The CDR3 region has the DNA TGTGCCAGCAGTCCGGGACCCCAAACCTACAATGAGCAGTTCTTC. Amino acid sequence: CASSPGPQTYNEQFF.

Many counts were recorded for this clonotype. The chain employs TRBV6-5 and TRBJ2-7, with 8 bases aligning to TRBD1. V was clipped by 5 bases and J by 2 bases; unmatched bases: 14. Looked up from germline, CDR1 is MNHEY and CDR2 is SVGAGI. The CDR3 contains 17 residues. CDR3 coding DNA: TGTGCCAGCAGTCCTCCGACAGGGGACACCCGTACCTACGAGCAGTACTTC. Translating gives CASSPPTGDTRTYEQYF.

As DNA, the CDR3 is TGCGCCAGCAGCTTGGAAGCGGGACCCCTGAACACTGAAGCTTTCTTT. Encoded protein: CASSLEAGPLNTEAFF. V gene TRBV5-1 combines with J gene TRBJ1-1; perhaps TRBD1 as D (5 bases). Per the germline V gene, CDR1 is SGHRS and CDR2 is YFSETQ. V lost 0 bases, J lost 0 bases, and 12 bases lay in between. CDR3 size: 16 residues.

The chain couples TRBV28 to TRBJ2-3; D tentatively reads TRBD1 or TRBD2 (7 bases each). Trimming left V 1 base short and J 4 bases short, with 12 bases between. The CDR3 has 15 amino acids. Per the germline V gene, CDR1 is MDHEN and CDR2 is SYDVKM. The CDR3 protein is CASSLLGRGPDTQYF. In DNA, the CDR3 is TGTGCCAGCAGTTTATTAGGGAGGGGGCCAGATACGCAGTATTTT.

The genes are TRBV5-6 and TRBJ2-3, with 9 bases matching TRBD2. CDR1 is SGHDT and CDR2 is YYEEEE in the germline V gene. The V segment lost 2 bases and the J segment 5 bases; nucleotides outside the gene matches: 9. This CDR3 contains 16 residues. The CDR3 bases are TGTGCCAGCAGCTTCAGGACTAGCGCGAGGGGAGATACGCAGTATTTT. Translated: CASSFRTSARGDTQYF.

This clonotype occurred a few times. The J gene is TRBJ1-1, the V gene TRBV30; a weak D match, TRBD1 (5 bases). Trimming cost V 2 bases and J 4 bases, with 8 bases left between them. Germline values: CDR1 GTSNPN, CDR2 SVGIG (reference sequence). The CDR3 covers 12 residues. The CDR3 loop reads CAWSRGGTEAFF. The CDR3 region has the DNA TGTGCCTGGAGTAGGGGCGGCACTGAAGCTTTCTTT. Using reference TRBV30 and TRBJ1-1 for the parts outside the CDR3, the full variable domain is SQTIHQWPATLVQPVGSPLSLECTVEGTSNPNLYWYRQAAGRGLQLLFYSVGIGQISSEVPQNLSASRPQDRQFILSSKKLLLSDSGFYLCAWSRGGTEAFFGQGTRLTVV.

This clonotype was detected ten times or more. The V and J genes are TRBV12-3 or TRBV12-4 and TRBJ2-5, with no clear D. This CDR3 contains 13 residues. V was pared by 3 bases and J by 9 bases, with 14 bases between. CDR3 coding DNA: TGTGCCAGCAGTTTTAACGGTGGGGTCGCCCAGTACTTC. Its translation: CASSFNGGVAQYF.

This clonotype was detected only a few times. The rearrangement links TRBV5-1 to TRBJ2-1; tentative D call: TRBD2 (5 bases). Germline CDR1 reads SGHRS; CDR2 reads YFSETQ. Trimming pared 0 bases from V and 6 bases from J, leaving 13 bases between. CDR3 length: 15 residues. CDR3 sequence (DNA): TGCGCCAGCAGCTTGGGTCTCCCCGGAGGCAATGAGCAGTTCTTC. Its translation: CASSLGLPGGNEQFF. Full variable domain (outside the CDR3, taken from reference TRBV5-1 and TRBJ2-1): KAGVTQTPRYLIKTRGQQVTLSCSPISGHRSVSWYQQTPGQGLQFLFEYFSETQRNKGNFPGRFSGRQFSNSRSEMNVSTLELGDSALYLCASSLGLPGGNEQFFGPGTRLTVL.

The rearrangement joins TRBV15 to TRBJ2-7; D remains ambiguous. This CDR3 has 16 residues. Between the trimmed V and J ends, which lost 1 base and 2 bases, there was a span of 15 bases. Germline V gene sequence: CDR1 LNHNV, CDR2 YYDKDF (reference sequence). CDR3 sequence reads: CATSRGLGNLAYEQYF. As DNA, the CDR3 is TGTGCCACCAGCAGAGGTCTAGGTAACCTGGCCTACGAGCAGTACTTC.

In its sample, this clonotype was seen many times. The chain joins TRBV12-3 or TRBV12-4 to TRBJ1-6; the D is unclear. The CDR3 extends over 13 amino acids. Trimming removed 2 bases at V and 10 bases at J, with 9 bases between. The CDR3 DNA follows: TGTGCCAGCAGTTTACTACCGGAATCACCCCTCCACTTT. This sequence encodes CASSLLPESPLHF.

The CDR3 nucleotides are TGTGCCAGCAGTTTAAGAGGGGATACGACTAATGAAAAACTGTTTTTT. Translating it yields CASSLRGDTTNEKLFF. The genes are TRBV27 and TRBJ1-4, with D tentatively TRBD1 (5 bases). The length of the CDR3 is 16 residues. CDR1 and CDR2 (germline): MNHEY, SMNVEV (reference sequence). Trimming shortened V by 2 bases and J by 2 bases, and 12 bases separated the two germline ends.

This clonotype was observed a handful of times. The J gene is TRBJ2-7, the V gene TRBV6-5, with a weak D call TRBD2 (6 bases). V was shortened by 6 bases and J by 4 bases, with 16 bases between the two germline ends. Germline lookup yields CDR1 MNHEY and CDR2 SVGAGI. This CDR3 is built from 14 residues. CDR3 DNA: TGTGCCAGCAGCCCCGGTTGGGGGGTTTACGAGCAGTACTTC. It translates to CASSPGWGVYEQYF.

This clonotype was seen a handful of times. This rearrangement joins TRBV10-3 to TRBJ2-1; no clear D. V dropped 4 bases and J dropped 8 bases, with 9 bases sitting between them. The CDR3 length is 12 residues. In germline, CDR1 is ENHRY, CDR2 SYGVKD. CDR3 in amino acids: CAISGALDEQFF. CDR3 nucleotide sequence: TGTGCCATCAGTGGAGCCCTCGATGAGCAGTTCTTC.

V is TRBV12-3 or TRBV12-4 and J is TRBJ2-1; 10 nucleotides align to TRBD2. J gave up 8 bases and V 6 bases, and 16 bases lay outside the gene matches. This CDR3 has 17 residues. The CDR3 bases are TGTGCCAGCAGCTCCTTTAGCGGGAGGCCCATTTGGGATGAGCAGTTCTTC. The encoded protein is CASSSFSGRPIWDEQFF.

This clonotype turned up a few times. This chain uses TRBV9 with TRBJ2-3, with D uncertain. The CDR3 contains 15 residues. V gave up 0 bases and J gave up 1 base, with 9 bases separating them. From germline, CDR1 is SGDLS and CDR2 YYNGEE. CDR3 protein: CASSVGSWGTDTQYF. The CDR3 nucleotides are TGTGCCAGCAGCGTAGGTAGCTGGGGCACAGATACGCAGTATTTT.

In its sample, this clonotype was seen a few times. This chain's CDR3 is CASKSPIQGSGANVLTF. CDR3 bases: TGTGCCAGCAAAAGCCCAATACAGGGCTCAGGGGCCAACGTCCTGACTTTC. The rearrangement links TRBV28 to TRBJ2-6; weak D call: TRBD1 (6 bases). The CDR3 spans 17 residues. The germline V gene encodes CDR1 MDHEN and CDR2 SYDVKM. Trimming removed 7 bases from V and 4 bases from J, with 20 bases in between.

The rearrangement links TRBV5-6 to TRBJ2-1; 7 bases align to TRBD2. The CDR3 runs 13 residues. Per germline, CDR1 SGHDT and CDR2 YYEEEE. V trimming: 10 bases; J trimming: 8 bases; junction bases outside the gene matches: 12. CDR3 loop: CAAGGGMVDEQFF. The CDR3 DNA reads as TGTGCCGCTGGGGGAGGGATGGTTGATGAGCAGTTCTTC.

This clonotype was counted at least ten times. J is TRBJ2-5 and V is TRBV29-1, with a weak D call TRBD1 (5 bases). The CDR3 contains 13 residues. V dropped 6 bases and J dropped 1 base, with 12 bases sitting between them. Per the germline V gene, CDR1 is SQVTM and CDR2 is ANQGSEA. The CDR3 sequence is CSVAGRRQETQYF. CDR3 nucleotides: TGCAGCGTGGCAGGGCGTCGCCAAGAGACCCAGTACTTC.

The rearrangement joins TRBV20-1 to TRBJ1-6, with 11 bases matching TRBD1. The CDR3 consists of 16 residues. From germline, CDR1 is DFQATT and CDR2 SNEGSKA (reference sequence). The ends lost 1 base at V and 7 bases at J; junction bases unmatched: 6. Written as DNA, the CDR3 is TGCAGTGCTAGAGGTGGGACAGGGGGGAACAATTCACCCCTCCACTTT. Translation gives CSARGGTGGNNSPLHF.

The chain uses TRBV11-1 and TRBJ1-1; D ambiguous. Trimming cost V 5 bases and J 4 bases, with 8 bases left between them. Germline V gives CDR1 SGHAT, CDR2 FQDESV (reference sequence). The CDR3 runs to 12 residues. For the CDR3, the DNA is TGTGCCAGCAGCCGGCGGGCCACTGAAGCTTTCTTT. This gives the protein CASSRRATEAFF.

This clonotype has a handful of counts. Here the CDR3 reads CASSFSGRKADTQYF. Written as DNA, the CDR3 is TGTGCCAGCAGTTTTAGCGGGAGGAAAGCAGATACGCAGTATTTT. The gene calls are TRBV6-5 and TRBJ2-3; 10 bases line up with TRBD2. Germline V CDR1 and CDR2: MNHEY, SVGAGI. With V trimmed by 4 bases and J by 4 bases, 5 bases remained unmatched. The CDR3 totals 15 residues.

The V and J genes are TRBV7-2 and TRBJ1-1, with D unclear. There are 13 residues in the CDR3. Looked up from germline, CDR1 is SGHTA and CDR2 is FQGNSA. V lost 4 bases and J 1 base, leaving 7 bases between the germline ends. As DNA, the CDR3 is TGTGCCAGCAGCTCCCCGTCGAACACTGAAGCTTTCTTT. It yields the protein CASSSPSNTEAFF. Using reference TRBV7-2 and TRBJ1-1 for the parts outside the CDR3, the full variable domain is GAGVSQSPSNKVTEKGKDVELRCDPISGHTALYWYRQSLGQGLEFLIYFQGNSAPDKSGLPSDRFSAERTGGSVSTLTIQRTQQEDSAVYLCASSSPSNTEAFFGQGTRLTVV.

The J gene is TRBJ2-5, the V gene TRBV5-8; 10 nucleotides align to TRBD2. In germline, CDR1 is SGHTS, CDR2 YDEGEE. CDR3 length: 14 amino acids. V shed 5 bases and J 0 bases; nucleotides not matched to a gene: 1. The CDR3 is CASRLAGDQETQYF. DNA of the CDR3: TGTGCCAGCAGGCTAGCGGGGGACCAAGAGACCCAGTACTTC.

This clonotype was seen more than once but under ten times. The genes are TRBV28 and TRBJ2-1; tentatively, D is TRBD2 (5 bases). The V and J ends lost 3 bases and 4 bases respectively, with 22 bases between them. The CDR3 sequence is 18 residues long. CDR1 and CDR2 from the germline V gene are MDHEN and SYDVKM. The CDR3 DNA follows: TGTGCCAGCAGTTTCCAGCGGTCCAGGCCGGGGAGATACAATGAGCAGTTCTTC. Its translation: CASSFQRSRPGRYNEQFF.

This clonotype came up a few times. The rearrangement uses TRBV6-5 and TRBJ1-2; unclear D gene. V lost 6 bases and J 8 bases, leaving 19 bases between the germline ends. CDR1 and CDR2 (germline): MNHEY, SVGAGI. The CDR3 consists of 14 residues. The chain's CDR3 is CASRPPGRQDGYTF. CDR3 DNA sequence: TGTGCCAGCAGACCACCAGGCCGGCAAGACGGCTACACCTTC.

This clonotype was found a few times. The gene calls are TRBV3-1 and TRBJ2-7, with D unclear. Germline V gene sequence: CDR1 LGHDT, CDR2 YNNKEL (reference sequence). Trimming removed 8 bases from V and 5 bases from J, with 19 bases in between. CDR3 size: 14 residues. The CDR3 sequence: CASHNRAEENEQYF. For the CDR3, the DNA is TGTGCCAGCCACAATCGAGCCGAGGAGAACGAGCAGTACTTC.

V gene TRBV6-1 combines with J gene TRBJ1-5; the D is unclear. This CDR3 is 16 amino acids long. Germline CDR1 is MNHNS and CDR2 is SASEGT. Trimming stripped 0 bases from V and 9 bases from J, with 18 bases between. The CDR3 spells CASSEAVGQPIRPQHF. The CDR3 DNA follows: TGTGCCAGCAGTGAAGCGGTTGGGCAGCCGATTCGGCCCCAGCATTTT.

This clonotype came up many times. The CDR3 DNA is TGCGCCAGCAGCTTTGAGCTAGCGGGAGGGAATGAGCAGTTCTTC. As protein: CASSFELAGGNEQFF. The chain carries TRBV5-1 and TRBJ2-1; 12 bases align to TRBD2. Germline CDR1 SGHRS, CDR2 YFSETQ. The CDR3 is 15 residues long. J gave up 7 bases and V 2 bases, and 4 bases lay outside the gene matches.

Points on this clonotype: This may stem from a read error, because a much larger clone lies one nucleotide away. V and J are TRBV15 and TRBJ2-7; no clear D gene. CDR1 and CDR2 from the germline V gene are LNHNV and YYDKDF (reference sequence). The CDR3 totals 15 residues. The CDR3 sequence is CATSRDVQASYEKYF. CDR3 coding DNA: TGTGCCACCAGCAGAGATGTGCAGGCTTCCTACGAGAAGTACTTC.

This clonotype turned up a few times. CDR3 in DNA: TGTGCCAGCAGCTTACAGGGCCCGAGGGCCTACGAGCAGTACTTC. It is translated as CASSLQGPRAYEQYF. This rearrangement joins TRBV7-9 to TRBJ2-7; the D gene could be TRBD1 or TRBD2 (5 bases each). The V end lost 2 bases, the J end lost 2 bases, and 13 bases lay between the germline ends. Germline values: CDR1 SEHNR, CDR2 FQNEAQ (reference sequence). The CDR3 is 15 amino acids.

There are many counts of this clonotype. The chain carries TRBV11-2 and TRBJ2-5, with 8 bases identical to TRBD1. V was pared by 1 base and J by 5 bases, with 3 bases of the junction left unmatched. This CDR3 has 14 residues. Looked up from germline, CDR1 is SGHAT and CDR2 is FQNNGV. CDR3 sequence: CASSLGQGSETQYF. Here the CDR3 DNA reads TGTGCCAGCAGCTTAGGACAGGGGTCCGAGACCCAGTACTTC.